Below are 13 T cell receptor beta chains sequenced from a single sample in a study of OX40 agonist ivuxolimab in advanced cancers. Method: immunoSEQ multiplex PCR; TCRdb's copy keeps in-frame clones and lacks some. The data hold tens of thousands of clones, with under 85% observed a single time. The material was CD4+ or CD8+ T cells sorted from blood, obtained in a trial of the OX40 agonist ivuxolimab. These receptors all come from an adult with an advanced solid tumor such as melanoma, head and neck, liver or kidney cancer.

The CDR3 loop is CASSADMRYTF. CDR3 bases: TGTGCCAGCAGTGCAGATATGCGCTACACCTTC. The chain has TRBV7-2 and TRBJ1-2; D gene ambiguous. The V and J ends lost 6 bases and 9 bases respectively, with 11 bases between them. Looked up from germline, CDR1 is SGHTA and CDR2 is FQGNSA. The length of the CDR3 is 11 residues.

V is TRBV7-9 and J is TRBJ2-1; D is possibly TRBD2 (5 bases). Trimming removed 4 bases at V and 10 bases at J, with 11 bases between. CDR1 and CDR2 (germline): SEHNR, FQNEAQ (reference sequence). The CDR3 is made up of 12 amino acids. The CDR3 is CASSSRLKEQFF. The CDR3 bases are TGTGCCAGCAGCTCCCGACTAAAAGAGCAGTTCTTC.

This chain uses TRBV5-1 with TRBJ2-7, with 8 bases lining up with TRBD2. The V gene end was trimmed by 2 bases and the J gene end by 7 bases; junction bases not matched to a gene: 20. The germline V gene has CDR1 SGHRS and CDR2 YFSETQ. The CDR3 is made up of 18 amino acids. CDR3 protein: CASSFRPRTSWESKEQYF. CDR3 DNA: TGCGCCAGCAGCTTCAGGCCAAGGACTAGCTGGGAGTCCAAGGAGCAGTACTTC.

The CDR3 loop reads CASSFGTSRVGGYTF. In DNA, the CDR3 is TGTGCCAGCAGCTTCGGGACATCCAGAGTAGGTGGCTACACCTTC. The chain is built from TRBV28 and TRBJ1-2, with a possible D match to TRBD1 (6 bases). The germline CDR1 and CDR2 sequences are MDHEN and SYDVKM. CDR3 length: 15 amino acids. Trimming took off 6 bases at V and 7 bases at J, with 21 bases between the two ends.

The chain has TRBV4-1 and TRBJ2-1; 7 bases are shared with TRBD1. The CDR3 is 16 amino acids. V lost 0 bases to trimming and J lost 4 bases; unmatched junction nucleotides: 6. The germline gives CDR1 MGHRA, CDR2 YSYEKL. CDR3 amino acids: CASSQEPQGVYNEQFF. CDR3 in DNA: TGCGCCAGCAGCCAAGAACCCCAGGGGGTTTACAATGAGCAGTTCTTC.

The chain employs TRBV23-1 and TRBJ2-5, with TRBD2 identical over 8 bases. TRBV23-1 falls under the ORF class, with uncertain function. With 3 bases clipped from V and 3 bases from J, the junction kept 12 bases outside the gene matches. This CDR3 spans 17 amino acids. This CDR3 is CASSHFAAGVKKETQYF. The CDR3 DNA reads TGCGCCAGCAGTCATTTTGCAGCGGGAGTTAAGAAAGAGACCCAGTACTTC.

The rearrangement uses TRBV19 and TRBJ2-5; TRBD2 aligns across 10 bases. The CDR3 contains 17 residues. CDR1 and CDR2 (germline): LNHDA, SQIVND (reference sequence). J gave up 2 bases and V 7 bases, and 13 bases lay outside the gene matches. This CDR3 is CASNCPAGGGRQETQYF. CDR3 DNA: TGTGCCAGTAATTGCCCAGCGGGAGGGGGAAGGCAAGAGACCCAGTACTTC.

This rearrangement joins TRBV7-2 to TRBJ2-3; D gene unclear. The V and J ends lost 5 bases and 3 bases respectively, with 6 bases between them. The V gene's germline CDR1 is SGHTA and CDR2 FQGNSA. This CDR3 contains 12 residues. This CDR3 reads CASSMYTDTQYF. The CDR3 DNA reads as TGTGCCAGCAGCATGTATACAGATACGCAGTATTTT.

The chain has TRBV30 and TRBJ1-4, with TRBD1 as a possible D gene (5 bases). The CDR3 sequence is 15 residues long. The ends were cut back, 5 bases at V and 0 bases at J, with 13 bases in the middle. Germline assignment: CDR1 GTSNPN and CDR2 SVGIG (reference sequence). The CDR3 DNA follows: TGTGCCTGGGGCCGGAGGGGCTCAACTAATGAAAAACTGTTTTTT. Translation: CAWGRRGSTNEKLFF.

The chain combines TRBV7-2 with TRBJ1-1, with 8 bases matching TRBD1. Trimming took 5 bases from V and 3 from J; bases not matched to a gene: 5. Germline-derived CDR1 and CDR2 are SGHTA and FQGNSA. The CDR3 loop spans 14 amino acids. CDR3 residues: CASSPQGADTEAFF. The CDR3 region has the DNA TGTGCCAGCAGCCCCCAGGGGGCGGACACTGAAGCTTTCTTT.

The chain is built from TRBV4-1 and TRBJ2-5; the D gene is possibly TRBD2 (6 bases). Trimming stripped 4 bases from V and 9 bases from J, with 21 bases between. This CDR3 is 15 amino acids long. Germline values: CDR1 MGHRA, CDR2 YSYEKL. The DNA of the CDR3 is TGCGCCAGCAGCCCCCAACCCACTGGAAGGGAGGCCCAGTACTTC. Translation gives CASSPQPTGREAQYF.

This clone was counted a few times. The V and J genes are TRBV28 and TRBJ1-5; D is unclear. The CDR3 has 13 residues. CDR1 is MDHEN and CDR2 is SYDVKM in the germline V gene. V was clipped by 2 bases and J by 7 bases, with 9 bases between them. The CDR3 DNA reads as TGTGCCAGCAGTTTAAGGTATTGGCAGCCCCAGCATTTT. This gives the protein CASSLRYWQPQHF.

The chain links TRBV6-4 to TRBJ2-3; TRBD2 aligns across 8 bases. CDR3 length: 15 amino acids. CDR1 is MRHNA and CDR2 is SNTAGT in the germline V gene. V lost 5 bases to trimming and J lost 8 bases; unmatched junction nucleotides: 12. In DNA, the CDR3 is TGTGCCAGCAGTCCGACTAGCGAGCAAGGTGGTACGCAGTATTTT. This translates into CASSPTSEQGGTQYF.